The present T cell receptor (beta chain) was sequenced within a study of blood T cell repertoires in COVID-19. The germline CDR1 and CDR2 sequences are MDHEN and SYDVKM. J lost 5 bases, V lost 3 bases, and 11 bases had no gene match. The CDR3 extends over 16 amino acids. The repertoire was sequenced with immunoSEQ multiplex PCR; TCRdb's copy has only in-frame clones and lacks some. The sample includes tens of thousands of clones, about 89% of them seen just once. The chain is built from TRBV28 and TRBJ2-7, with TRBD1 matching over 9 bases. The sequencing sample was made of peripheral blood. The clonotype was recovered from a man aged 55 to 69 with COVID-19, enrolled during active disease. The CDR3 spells CASSFPTGGASHEQYF. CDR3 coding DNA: TGTGCCAGCAGTTTCCCTACAGGGGGCGCATCCCACGAGCAGTACTTC.